These T cell receptor beta chains were read from a single sample in a study of T cell responses to AZD1222 COVID-19 vaccine. Sequenced by immunoSEQ multiplex PCR; TCRdb stores in-frame clones only, minus some. The sample consists of 120,000 to 150,000 clones, 80% to 95% of them appearing once. Sequencing used peripheral blood, obtained on day 0 of AZD1222 vaccination. The receptors were gathered from an adult in good health. The CDR3 runs from the conserved cysteine through the conserved F or W. The order of the fields is J gene, D gene, V gene, CDR3 length, clone size, CDR3 protein, CDR3 DNA. The D gene is left open where the match is weak. Clone size is stated in some rows and not others, as once, few, many or a class when expanded.

TRBJ2-1,NA,TRBV6-6,16,NA,CASSYPAGSSYNEQFF,TGTGCCAGCAGTTACCCAGCTGGGAGCTCCTACAATGAGCAGTTCTTC
TRBJ2-3,NA,TRBV3-1/TRBV3-2,16,NA,CASSQEGGGFTDTQYF,TGTGCCAGCAGCCAAGAAGGGGGGGGCTTCACAGATACGCAGTATTTT
TRBJ1-2,NA,TRBV30,12,NA,CAWSSGGYGYTF,TGTGCCTGGAGTTCAGGTGGATATGGCTACACCTTC
TRBJ2-6,NA,TRBV3-1/TRBV3-2,16,NA,CASSQRTASGANVLTF,TGTGCCAGCAGCCAACGGACTGCCTCTGGGGCCAACGTCCTGACTTTC
TRBJ2-3,NA,TRBV5-1,16,NA,CASSGRGGISTDTQYF,TGCGCCAGCAGCGGCCGAGGGGGGATTAGCACAGATACGCAGTATTTT
TRBJ2-7,TRBD2,TRBV11-2,14,NA,CASSLGTSGYEQYF,TGTGCCAGCAGCCTGGGGACTAGCGGCTACGAGCAGTACTTC
TRBJ1-5,NA,TRBV3-1/TRBV3-2,13,NA,CASSQGRDQPQHF,TGTGCCAGCAGCCAGGGCAGGGACCAGCCCCAGCATTTT
TRBJ2-3,NA,TRBV18,16,NA,CASSPLGGQLTDTQYF,TGTGCCAGCTCACCCTTGGGGGGGCAGCTCACAGATACGCAGTATTTT
TRBJ2-4,NA,TRBV15,12,NA,CATSPTPGSQYF,TGTGCCACCAGCCCTACCCCTGGGAGTCAGTACTTC
TRBJ2-2,NA,TRBV7-2,15,once,CASSLEKRRTGELFF,TGTGCCAGCAGCTTAGAAAAACGTCGTACCGGGGAGCTGTTTTTT
TRBJ1-2,NA,TRBV10-3,12,NA,CAISDEGIGYTF,TGTGCCATCAGTGACGAGGGGATTGGCTACACCTTC
TRBJ2-2,NA,TRBV4-3,13,NA,CASSHAVWGELFF,TGCGCCAGCAGCCACGCGGTTTGGGGGGAGCTGTTTTTT
TRBJ2-7,NA,TRBV7-8,15,NA,CASSLSWDGPYEQYF,TGTGCCAGCAGCTTATCGTGGGACGGGCCCTACGAGCAGTACTTC
TRBJ1-1,NA,TRBV19,16,NA,CASSIAQGIGATEAFF,TGTGCCAGTAGTATAGCTCAAGGGATCGGGGCCACTGAAGCTTTCTTT
TRBJ2-7,NA,TRBV30,14,NA,CAWSVRRASYEQYF,TGTGCCTGGAGTGTACGCAGGGCTTCGTACGAGCAGTACTTC
TRBJ1-2,NA,TRBV21-1,14,NA,CASSKAQVFYGYTF,TGTGCCAGCAGCAAAGCACAGGTTTTCTATGGCTACACCTTC
TRBJ1-5,NA,TRBV20-1,13,once,CSASNGGYQPQHF,TGCAGTGCTAGTAACGGGGGATATCAGCCCCAGCATTTT
TRBJ2-7,NA,TRBV5-4,15,NA,CASRPTLATVNEQYF,TGTGCCAGCAGGCCTACTCTAGCGACGGTGAACGAGCAGTACTTC